Listed here is a single T cell receptor (beta chain). Its antigen remains unknown. This may come from a read error, since a much larger clone is one base off. The sample comes from a study of Ad26.COV2.S vaccination and SARS-CoV-2 variants. Study in general: The study gave Ad26.COV2.S intramuscularly, once or twice 56 days apart.

Whole-study findings and limits: Placebo and vaccine recipients had non-spike TCR breadth that was similar.

Sequencing was performed with immunoSEQ multiplex PCR; in TCRdb, only in-frame clones are kept and a portion is missing. This table has approximately 250,000 clones, around nine tenths appearing once. Germline V gene data show CDR1 as SGHAT and CDR2 as FQNNGV. Trimming stripped 1 base from V and 3 bases from J, with 1 base between. This CDR3 comprises 12 residues. This sample's treatment: around 19 received Ad26.COV2.S at low or high dose, single or two shots; five or six received placebo; per-sample allocation not given. Collection of samples fell on day 63 after the first vaccine or placebo injection. An Ad26 vector expressing Wuhan-strain SARS-CoV-2 spike served as the vaccine.

The TCR comes from a person between 18 and 59 years old who received the Ad26.COV2.S COVID-19 vaccine or a placebo. The material sequenced was peripheral blood, taken in a trial of Ad26.COV2.S vaccine versus placebo. V is TRBV11-2 and J is TRBJ2-1; D is ambiguous. CDR3 nucleotide sequence: TGTGCCAGCAGCTTAGGCTACAATGAGCAGTTCTTC. As protein: CASSLGYNEQFF. Supplemented by reference TRBV11-2 and TRBJ2-1, the full variable domain reads EAGVAQSPRYKIIEKRQSVAFWCNPISGHATLYWYQQILGQGPKLLIQFQNNGVVDDSQLPKDRFSAERLKGVDSTLKIQPAKLEDSAVYLCASSLGYNEQFFGPGTRLTVL.